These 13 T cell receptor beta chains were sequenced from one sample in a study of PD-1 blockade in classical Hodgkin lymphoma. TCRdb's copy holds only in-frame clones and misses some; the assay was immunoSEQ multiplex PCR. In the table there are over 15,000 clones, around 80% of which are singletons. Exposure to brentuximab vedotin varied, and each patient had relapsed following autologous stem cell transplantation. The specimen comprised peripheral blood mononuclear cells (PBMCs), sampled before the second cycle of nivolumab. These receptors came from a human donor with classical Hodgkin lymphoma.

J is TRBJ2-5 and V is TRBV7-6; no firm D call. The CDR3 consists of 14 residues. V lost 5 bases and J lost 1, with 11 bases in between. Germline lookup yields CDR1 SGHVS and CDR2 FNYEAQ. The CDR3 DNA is TGTGCCAGCAGCCCAACCTGGGGCCAAGAGACCCAGTACTTC. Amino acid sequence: CASSPTWGQETQYF.

The CDR3 region has the DNA TGTGCCAGCAGTTTAAGGGCGGGTTCGGTGAGCTCCTACGAGCAGTACTTC. Encoded protein: CASSLRAGSVSSYEQYF. The rearrangement joins TRBV28 to TRBJ2-7; D might be TRBD2 (5 bases). The CDR3 covers 17 residues. The germline gives CDR1 MDHEN, CDR2 SYDVKM. The V and J ends lost 2 bases and 0 bases respectively, with 17 bases between them.

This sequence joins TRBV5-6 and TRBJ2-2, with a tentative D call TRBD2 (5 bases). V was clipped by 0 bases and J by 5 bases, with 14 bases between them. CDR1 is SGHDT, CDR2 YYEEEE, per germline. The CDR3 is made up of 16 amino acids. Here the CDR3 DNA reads TGTGCCAGCAGCTTGGACCCCGGCAGGAGGACCGGGGAGCTGTTTTTT. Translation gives CASSLDPGRRTGELFF.

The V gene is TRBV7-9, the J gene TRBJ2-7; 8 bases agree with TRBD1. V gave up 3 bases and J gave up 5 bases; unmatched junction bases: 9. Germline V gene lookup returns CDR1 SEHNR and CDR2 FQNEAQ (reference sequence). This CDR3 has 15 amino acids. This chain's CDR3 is CASSFKPGQANEQYF. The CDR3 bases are TGTGCCAGCAGCTTTAAACCGGGACAGGCTAACGAGCAGTACTTC.

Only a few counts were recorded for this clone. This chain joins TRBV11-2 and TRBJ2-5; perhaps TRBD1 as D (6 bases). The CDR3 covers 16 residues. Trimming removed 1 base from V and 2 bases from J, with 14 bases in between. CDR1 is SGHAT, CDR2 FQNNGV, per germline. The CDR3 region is CASSLGWGQLQETQYF. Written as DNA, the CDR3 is TGTGCCAGCAGCTTAGGATGGGGACAACTACAAGAGACCCAGTACTTC.

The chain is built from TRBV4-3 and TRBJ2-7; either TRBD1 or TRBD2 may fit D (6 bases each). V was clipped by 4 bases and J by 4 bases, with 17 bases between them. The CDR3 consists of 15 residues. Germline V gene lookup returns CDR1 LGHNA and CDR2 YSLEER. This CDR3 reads CASSLGTGRPYEQYF. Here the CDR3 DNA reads TGCGCCAGCAGCCTGGGAACAGGGAGGCCTTACGAGCAGTACTTC.

The CDR3, as DNA: TGTGCCAGCACCGAAGACCCTCGAGGGGACTATGGCTACACCTTC. As protein: CASTEDPRGDYGYTF. The V call is TRBV5-4, the J call TRBJ1-2, with D possibly being TRBD1 (5 bases). V shed 6 bases and J shed 3 bases, with 18 bases lying between them. CDR1 is SGHNT, CDR2 YYREEE, per germline (reference sequence). The CDR3 has 15 amino acids.

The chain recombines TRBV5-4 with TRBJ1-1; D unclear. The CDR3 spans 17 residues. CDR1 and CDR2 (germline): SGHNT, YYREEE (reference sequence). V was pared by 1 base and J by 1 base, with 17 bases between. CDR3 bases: TGTGCCAGCAGCTTGCCCCTTTTTGGGAAGGGGAACACTGAAGCTTTCTTT. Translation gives CASSLPLFGKGNTEAFF.

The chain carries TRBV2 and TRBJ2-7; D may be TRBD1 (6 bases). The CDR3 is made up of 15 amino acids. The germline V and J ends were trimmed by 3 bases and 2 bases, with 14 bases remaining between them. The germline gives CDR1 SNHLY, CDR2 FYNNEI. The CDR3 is CASSERGTGPYEQYF. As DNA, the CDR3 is TGTGCCAGCAGTGAGAGGGGGACGGGGCCCTACGAGCAGTACTTC.

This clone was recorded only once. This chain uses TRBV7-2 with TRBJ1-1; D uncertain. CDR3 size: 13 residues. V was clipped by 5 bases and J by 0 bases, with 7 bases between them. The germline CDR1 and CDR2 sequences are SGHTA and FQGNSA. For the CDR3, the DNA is TGTGCCAGCAGCCGAACAATGAACACTGAAGCTTTCTTT. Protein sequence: CASSRTMNTEAFF. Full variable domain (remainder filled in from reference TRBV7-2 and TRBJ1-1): GAGVSQSPSNKVTEKGKDVELRCDPISGHTALYWYRQSLGQGLEFLIYFQGNSAPDKSGLPSDRFSAERTGGSVSTLTIQRTQQEDSAVYLCASSRTMNTEAFFGQGTRLTVV.

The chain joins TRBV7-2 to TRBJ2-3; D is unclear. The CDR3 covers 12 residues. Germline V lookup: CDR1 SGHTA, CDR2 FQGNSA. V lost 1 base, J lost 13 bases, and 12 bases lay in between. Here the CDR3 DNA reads TGTGCCAGCAGCTTAGTCTCGATGAGAAAGTATTTT. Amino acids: CASSLVSMRKYF. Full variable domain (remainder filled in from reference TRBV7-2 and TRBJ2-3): GAGVSQSPSNKVTEKGKDVELRCDPISGHTALYWYRQSLGQGLEFLIYFQGNSAPDKSGLPSDRFSAERTGGSVSTLTIQRTQQEDSAVYLCASSLVSMRKYFGPGTRLTVL.

The CDR3 DNA sequence: TGTGCCAGCAGGCACTATGAAAAACTGTTTTTT. Protein: CASRHYEKLFF. The chain employs TRBV6-1 and TRBJ1-4; D remains unclear. The CDR3 contains 11 residues. Deletions cut 6 bases from V and 6 bases from J, with 5 bases between. The germline CDR1 and CDR2 sequences are MNHNS and SASEGT.

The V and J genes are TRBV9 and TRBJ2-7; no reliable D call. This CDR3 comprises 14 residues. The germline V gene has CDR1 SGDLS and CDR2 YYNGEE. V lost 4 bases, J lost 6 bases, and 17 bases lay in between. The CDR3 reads CASSPRKFTLEQYF. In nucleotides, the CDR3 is TGTGCCAGCAGCCCGAGAAAATTCACCCTCGAGCAGTACTTC. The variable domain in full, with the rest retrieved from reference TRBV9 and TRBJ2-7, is DSGVTQTPKHLITATGQRVTLRCSPRSGDLSVYWYQQSLDQGLQFLIQYYNGEERAKGNILERFSAQQFPDLHSELNLSSLELGDSALYFCASSPRKFTLEQYFGPGTRLTVT.